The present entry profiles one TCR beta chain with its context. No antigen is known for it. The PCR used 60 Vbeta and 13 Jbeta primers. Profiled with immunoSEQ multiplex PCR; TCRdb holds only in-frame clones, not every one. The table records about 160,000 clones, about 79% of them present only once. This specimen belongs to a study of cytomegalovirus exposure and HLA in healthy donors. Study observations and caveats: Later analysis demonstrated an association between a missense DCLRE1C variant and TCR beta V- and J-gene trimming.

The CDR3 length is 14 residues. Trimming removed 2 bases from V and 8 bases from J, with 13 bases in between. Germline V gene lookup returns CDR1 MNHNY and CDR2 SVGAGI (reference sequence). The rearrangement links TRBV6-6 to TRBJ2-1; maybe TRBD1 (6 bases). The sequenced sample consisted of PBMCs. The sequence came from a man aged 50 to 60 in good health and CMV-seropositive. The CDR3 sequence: CASSYGGRGHEQFF. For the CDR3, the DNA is TGTGCCAGCAGTTACGGGGGCAGGGGACATGAGCAGTTCTTC.